The 15 T cell receptor beta chains below all came from one sample that was sequenced in a study of prognosis after radiotherapy for stage I lung cancer. With two-round multiplex PCR, TCR beta CDR3 sequences were amplified from genomic DNA. The use of primers specific to each TRBV and TRBJ gene characterized first-round PCR. Using its own MiXCR run on the multiplex PCR reads, TCRdb lists one record per CDR3 protein. The data hold some 35,000 distinct CDR3 sequences, with 30% to 35% observed a single time. Specimen: PBMCs, collected before or after stereotactic body radiation therapy (not recorded which). The receptors here all came from a donor aged 50 or older with non-small cell lung cancer.

This clonotype came up many times. The V call is TRBV7-9, the J call TRBJ2-1; D is uncertain. The CDR3 is made up of 16 amino acids. V was cut by 0 bases and J by 12 bases, with 21 bases left in between. Per germline, CDR1 SEHNR and CDR2 FQNEAQ (reference sequence). The CDR3, as DNA: TGTGCCAGCAGCTTAGCCGAAAGTTGGGCCTCAAGCAGGCAGTTCTTC. It yields the protein CASSLAESWASSRQFF. Filled out from reference TRBV7-9 and TRBJ2-1, the complete variable domain reads DTGVSQNPRHKITKRGQNVTFRCDPISEHNRLYWYRQTLGQGPEFLTYFQNEAQLEKSRLLSDRFSAERPKGSFSTLEIQRTEQGDSAMYLCASSLAESWASSRQFFGPGTRLTVL.

This clonotype occurred a few times. A much bigger clone sits one base away, suggesting this may be a read error. The rearrangement links TRBV6-1 to TRBJ2-5; D is undetermined. The CDR3 loop spans 11 amino acids. Germline assignment: CDR1 MNHNS and CDR2 SASEGT. The CDR3 spells CASSAQDTQYF. The CDR3 DNA reads TGTGCCAGCAGCGCGCAAGATACCCAGTACTTC.

Here the CDR3 reads CASSFSSRTTGNSYEQYF. Here the CDR3 DNA reads TGCGCCAGCAGCTTTTCTTCCCGAACGACAGGAAACTCCTACGAGCAGTACTTC. V gene TRBV5-1 combines with J gene TRBJ2-7; possibly TRBD1 for D (6 bases). The CDR3 length is 18 residues. Trimming shortened V by 2 bases and J by 0 bases, and 21 bases separated the two germline ends. Germline CDR1 reads SGHRS; CDR2 reads YFSETQ.

This clonotype was observed many times. The chain combines TRBV4-1 with TRBJ2-2; either TRBD1 or TRBD2 may fit D (5 bases each). V dropped 4 bases and J dropped 7 bases, with 28 bases sitting between them. The CDR3 loop spans 19 amino acids. Germline CDR1 MGHRA, CDR2 YSYEKL. CDR3 bases: TGCGCCAGCAGCCGACGGCCGATGCAGGGCCTTGAGGGGATCGGGGAGCTGTTTTTT. This encodes CASSRRPMQGLEGIGELFF.

This clonotype has ten or more counts. The chain uses TRBV27 and TRBJ2-2; maybe TRBD1 (6 bases). This CDR3 contains 12 residues. The V and J ends lost 7 bases and 4 bases respectively, with 7 bases between them. Per the germline V gene, CDR1 is MNHEY and CDR2 is SMNVEV (reference sequence). The CDR3 region has the DNA TGTGCCAGCACCAGGGGCACCGGGGAGCTGTTTTTT. Protein product: CASTRGTGELFF.

This clonotype showed up many times. This rearrangement joins TRBV19 to TRBJ2-7; TRBD2 aligns across 10 bases. Germline V gene sequence: CDR1 LNHDA, CDR2 SQIVND (reference sequence). The CDR3 totals 16 residues. The V segment lost 5 bases and the J segment 0 bases; nucleotides outside the gene matches: 7. For the CDR3, the DNA is TGTGCCAGTAGTTCCGGACTAGCGGAGAGCTCCTACGAGCAGTACTTC. As protein: CASSSGLAESSYEQYF.

The chain joins TRBV5-1 to TRBJ2-7; possible D gene TRBD1, 5 bases. Trimming cost V 5 bases and J 5 bases, with 11 bases left between them. The CDR3 consists of 12 residues. The germline CDR1 and CDR2 sequences are SGHRS and YFSETQ. CDR3 nucleotides: TGCGCCAGCAGTACGACAGTTAACGAGCAGTACTTC. Residues: CASSTTVNEQYF.

Comment on this clonotype: A much bigger clone sits one base away, suggesting this may be a read error. This sequence joins TRBV6-2 or TRBV6-3 and TRBJ2-1; 10 bases are shared with TRBD1. Looked up from germline, CDR1 is MNHEY and CDR2 is SVGEGT. This CDR3 spans 17 amino acids. V trimming: 6 bases; J trimming: 4 bases; junction bases outside the gene matches: 12. The CDR3 is CASRARTGGPVYNEQFF. The CDR3 region has the DNA TGTGCCAGCAGGGCCCGGACAGGGGGGCCGGTTTACAATGAGCAGTTCTTC.

This clonotype was counted many times. The rearrangement joins TRBV30 to TRBJ1-1; D is possibly TRBD1 (6 bases). CDR1 and CDR2 from the germline V gene are GTSNPN and SVGIG (reference sequence). V lost 4 bases and J lost 2, with 14 bases in between. The length of the CDR3 is 14 residues. This CDR3 is CAWIGAGVNTEAFF. The DNA of the CDR3 is TGTGCCTGGATAGGCGCAGGGGTAAACACTGAAGCTTTCTTT.

This clonotype appeared many times. The rearrangement uses TRBV5-1 and TRBJ2-3; 7 bases line up with TRBD2. J was trimmed by 0 bases and V by 3 bases; bases with no gene match: 16. Germline values: CDR1 SGHRS, CDR2 YFSETQ. This CDR3 has 19 amino acids. The CDR3 region is CASSSRRELRRWSTDTQYF. CDR3 DNA: TGCGCCAGCAGCTCCAGGCGGGAGCTCCGCCGGTGGAGCACAGATACGCAGTATTTT.

J is TRBJ2-1 and V is TRBV10-1; D might be TRBD1 (6 bases). CDR1 and CDR2 (germline): WNHNN, SYGVQD (reference sequence). Trimming removed 3 bases from V and 8 bases from J, with 8 bases in between. This CDR3 is built from 12 residues. The CDR3 loop reads CASSEQGHEQFF. CDR3 DNA sequence: TGCGCCAGCAGTGAACAGGGCCATGAGCAGTTCTTC.

The sample holds many counts of this clonotype. This chain connects TRBV18 to TRBJ2-5; 7 nucleotides line up with TRBD1. Germline CDR1 and CDR2: KGHSH and LQKENI. The CDR3 is made up of 16 amino acids. Trimming removed 1 base from V and 5 bases from J; junction bases left unmatched: 10. This CDR3 is CASSPQQKQGSETQYF. CDR3 in DNA: TGTGCCAGCTCACCACAGCAAAAACAGGGGAGTGAGACCCAGTACTTC. The whole variable domain, remainder taken from reference TRBV18 and TRBJ2-5, is NAGVMQNPRHLVRRRGQEARLRCSPMKGHSHVYWYRQLPEEGLKFMVYLQKENIIDESGMPKERFSAEFPKEGPSILRIQQVVRGDSAAYFCASSPQQKQGSETQYFGPGTRLLVL.

With regard to this clonotype: It is likely a read error: a sequence one base away is far more abundant. This chain connects TRBV6-5 to TRBJ2-2; 7 positions agree with TRBD1. CDR3 length: 15 residues. Per germline, CDR1 MNHEY and CDR2 SVGAGI. CDR3 in DNA: TGTGCCAGCAAAAGAGGGACAGCGAACACCGGGGATCTGTTTTTT. Protein product: CASKRGTANTGDLFF.

Note on this clonotype: A much larger clonotype is one base distant, so this may be a read error. The rearrangement joins TRBV6-2 or TRBV6-3 to TRBJ1-4, with a weak D call TRBD1 (5 bases). The germline CDR1 and CDR2 sequences are MNHEY and SVGEGT. The V gene lost 5 bases and the J gene lost 8 bases, with 21 bases spanning the gap. This CDR3 has 16 residues. Written as DNA, the CDR3 is TGTGCCAGCAGTCACGCCGGGGCGACAAGGGGCGAAAAACTGTTTTTT. The encoded protein is CASSHAGATRGEKLFF.

In its sample, this clonotype was seen many times. This chain links TRBV30 with TRBJ1-5, with D perhaps matching TRBD1 (5 bases). The CDR3 covers 12 residues. The V end was cut by 0 bases, the J end by 5 bases, with 5 bases between. Germline V CDR1 and CDR2: GTSNPN, SVGIG (reference sequence). CDR3 DNA sequence: TGTGCCTGGAGTGTGGGGGATCAGCCCCAGCATTTT. Encoded protein: CAWSVGDQPQHF. Combining the CDR3 with reference TRBV30 and TRBJ1-5 gives the whole variable domain SQTIHQWPATLVQPVGSPLSLECTVEGTSNPNLYWYRQAAGRGLQLLFYSVGIGQISSEVPQNLSASRPQDRQFILSSKKLLLSDSGFYLCAWSVGDQPQHFGDGTRLSIL.